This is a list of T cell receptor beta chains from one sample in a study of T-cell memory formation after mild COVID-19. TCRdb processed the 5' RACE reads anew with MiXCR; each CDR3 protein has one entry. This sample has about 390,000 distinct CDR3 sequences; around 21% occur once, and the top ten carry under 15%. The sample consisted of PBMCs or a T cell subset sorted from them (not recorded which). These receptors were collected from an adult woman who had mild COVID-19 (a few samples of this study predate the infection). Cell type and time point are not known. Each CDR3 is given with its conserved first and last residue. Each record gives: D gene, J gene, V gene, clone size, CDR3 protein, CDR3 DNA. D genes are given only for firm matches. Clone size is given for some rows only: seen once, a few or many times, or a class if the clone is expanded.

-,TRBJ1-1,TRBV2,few,CASSEVVGITEAFF,TGTGCCAGCAGTGAAGTTGTGGGCATCACTGAAGCTTTCTTT
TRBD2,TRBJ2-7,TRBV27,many,CASSQKSLGLADYEQYF,TGTGCCAGCAGCCAAAAGTCTCTGGGACTAGCGGACTACGAGCAGTACTTC
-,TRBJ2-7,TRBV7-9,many,CASSLVSYEQYF,TGTGCCAGCAGCTTAGTGTCCTACGAGCAGTACTTC
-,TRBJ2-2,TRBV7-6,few,CASSPTGTTNTGELFF,TGTGCCAGCAGCCCCACCGGGACAACGAACACCGGGGAGCTGTTTTTT
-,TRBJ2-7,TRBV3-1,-,CASSPILNYEQYF,TGTGCCAGCAGCCCGATCCTTAACTACGAGCAGTACTTC
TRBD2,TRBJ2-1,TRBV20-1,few,CSASGLLAGGFYNEQFF,TGCAGTGCTAGTGGGCTACTAGCGGGGGGTTTCTACAATGAGCAGTTCTTC
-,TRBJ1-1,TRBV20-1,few,CSARDAGISANTEAFF,TGCAGTGCTAGAGATGCGGGAATTTCAGCGAACACTGAAGCTTTCTTT
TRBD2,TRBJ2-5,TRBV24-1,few,CATSDFGTETSGGPKETQYF,TGTGCCACCAGTGATTTTGGGACGGAAACTAGCGGGGGTCCCAAAGAGACCCAGTACTTC
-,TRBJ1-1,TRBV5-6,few,CASSPRGGARATEAFF,TGTGCCAGCAGCCCAAGGGGCGGTGCCAGGGCGACTGAAGCTTTCTTT
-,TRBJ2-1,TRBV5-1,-,CASSWGSGGEGDEQFF,TGCGCCAGCAGCTGGGGGTCGGGGGGCGAAGGCGATGAGCAGTTCTTC
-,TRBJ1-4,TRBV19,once,CASSTLRGAGFATNEKLFF,TGTGCCAGTAGCACCCTTAGAGGGGCAGGGTTCGCAACTAATGAAAAACTGTTTTTT
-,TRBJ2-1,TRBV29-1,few,CSVKVGTGPFF,TGCAGCGTTAAAGTCGGAACAGGGCCGTTCTTC
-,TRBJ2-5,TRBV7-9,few,CASSLGWTDKETQYF,TGTGCCAGCAGCTTAGGATGGACGGATAAAGAGACCCAGTACTTC
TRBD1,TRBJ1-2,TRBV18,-,CASSPSVRQGDYGYTF,TGTGCCAGCTCACCGTCGGTTAGACAGGGGGACTATGGCTACACCTTC
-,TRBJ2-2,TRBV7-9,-,CASSFSGPNTGELFF,TGTGCCAGCAGCTTTAGCGGACCGAACACCGGGGAGCTGTTTTTT
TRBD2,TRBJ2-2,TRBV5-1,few,CASSQRETGELFF,TGCGCCAGCAGCCAGCGGGAGACCGGGGAGCTGTTTTTT
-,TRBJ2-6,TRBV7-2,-,CASSLGGQAVEVLTF,TGTGCCAGCAGCTTAGGCGGGCAGGCCGTAGAAGTCCTGACTTTC
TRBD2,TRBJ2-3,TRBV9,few,CASSGTSGYTDTQYF,TGTGCCAGCAGCGGAACTAGCGGCTACACAGATACGCAGTATTTT
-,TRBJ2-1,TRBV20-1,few,CSARERLGWDNEQFF,TGCAGTGCTAGAGAGAGACTAGGTTGGGACAATGAGCAGTTCTTC
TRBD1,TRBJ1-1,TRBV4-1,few,CASGDRDSYSEAFF,TGCGCCAGCGGGGACCGGGACAGCTACTCCGAAGCTTTCTTT
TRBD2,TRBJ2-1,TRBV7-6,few,CASSLSLLAGGQYNEQFF,TGTGCCAGCAGCTTATCCCTACTAGCGGGAGGCCAATACAATGAGCAGTTCTTC